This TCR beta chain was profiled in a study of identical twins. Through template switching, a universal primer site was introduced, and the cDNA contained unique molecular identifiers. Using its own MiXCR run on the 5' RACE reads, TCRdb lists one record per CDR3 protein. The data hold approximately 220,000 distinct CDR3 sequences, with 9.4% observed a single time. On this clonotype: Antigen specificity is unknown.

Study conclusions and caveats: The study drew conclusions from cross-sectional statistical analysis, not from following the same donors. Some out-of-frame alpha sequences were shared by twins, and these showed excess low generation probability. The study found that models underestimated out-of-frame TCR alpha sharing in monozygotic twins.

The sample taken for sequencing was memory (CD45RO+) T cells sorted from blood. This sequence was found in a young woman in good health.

CDR3 sequence (DNA): TGTGCCAGCAGCTTAGGTATGAGTCGGGAGCAGTTCTTC. Translating it yields CASSLGMSREQFF. The V and J genes are TRBV7-2 and TRBJ2-1; D is unclear. From germline, CDR1 is SGHTA and CDR2 FQGNSA. The CDR3 length is 13 residues. V lost 1 base, J lost 10 bases, and 11 bases lay in between.